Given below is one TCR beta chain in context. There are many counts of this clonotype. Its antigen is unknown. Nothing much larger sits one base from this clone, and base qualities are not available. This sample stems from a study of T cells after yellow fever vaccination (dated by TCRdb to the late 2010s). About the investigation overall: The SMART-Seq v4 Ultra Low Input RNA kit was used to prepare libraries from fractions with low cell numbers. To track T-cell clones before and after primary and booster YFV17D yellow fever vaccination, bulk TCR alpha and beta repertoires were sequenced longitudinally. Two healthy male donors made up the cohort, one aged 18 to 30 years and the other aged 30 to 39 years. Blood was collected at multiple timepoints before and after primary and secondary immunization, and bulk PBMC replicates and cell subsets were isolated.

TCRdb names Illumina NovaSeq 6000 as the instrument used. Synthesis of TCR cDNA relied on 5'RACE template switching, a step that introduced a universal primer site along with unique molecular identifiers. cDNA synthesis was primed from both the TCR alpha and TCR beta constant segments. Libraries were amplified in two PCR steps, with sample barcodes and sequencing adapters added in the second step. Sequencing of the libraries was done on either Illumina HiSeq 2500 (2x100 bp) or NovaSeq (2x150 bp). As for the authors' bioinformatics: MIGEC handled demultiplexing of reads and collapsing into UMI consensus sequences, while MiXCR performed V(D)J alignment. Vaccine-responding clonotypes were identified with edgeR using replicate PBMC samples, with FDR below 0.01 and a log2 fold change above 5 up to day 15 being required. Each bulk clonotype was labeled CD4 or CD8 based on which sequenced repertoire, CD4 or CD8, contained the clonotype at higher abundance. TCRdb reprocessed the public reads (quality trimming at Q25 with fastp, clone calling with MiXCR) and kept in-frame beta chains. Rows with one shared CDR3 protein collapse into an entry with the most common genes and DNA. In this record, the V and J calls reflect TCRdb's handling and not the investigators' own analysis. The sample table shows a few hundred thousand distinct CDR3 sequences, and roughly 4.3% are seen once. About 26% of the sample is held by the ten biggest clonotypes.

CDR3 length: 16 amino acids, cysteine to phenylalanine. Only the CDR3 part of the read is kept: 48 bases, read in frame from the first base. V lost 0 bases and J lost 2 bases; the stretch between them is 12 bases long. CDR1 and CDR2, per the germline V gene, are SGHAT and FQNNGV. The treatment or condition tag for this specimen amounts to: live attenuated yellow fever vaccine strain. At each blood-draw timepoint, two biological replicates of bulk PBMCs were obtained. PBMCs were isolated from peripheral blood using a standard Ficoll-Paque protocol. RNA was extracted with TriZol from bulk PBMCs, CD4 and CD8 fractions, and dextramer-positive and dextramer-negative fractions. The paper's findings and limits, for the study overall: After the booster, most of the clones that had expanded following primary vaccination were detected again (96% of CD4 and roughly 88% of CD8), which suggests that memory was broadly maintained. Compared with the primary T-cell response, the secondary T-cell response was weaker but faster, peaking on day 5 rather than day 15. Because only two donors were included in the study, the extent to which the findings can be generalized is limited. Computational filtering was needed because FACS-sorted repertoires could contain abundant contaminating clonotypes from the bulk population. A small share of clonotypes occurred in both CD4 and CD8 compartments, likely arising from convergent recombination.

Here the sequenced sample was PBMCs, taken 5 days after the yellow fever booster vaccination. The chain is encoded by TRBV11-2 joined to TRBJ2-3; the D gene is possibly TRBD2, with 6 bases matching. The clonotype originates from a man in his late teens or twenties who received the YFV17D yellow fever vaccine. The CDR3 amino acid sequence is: CASSLDPWGVTDTQYF. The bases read TGTGCCAGCAGCTTAGATCCGTGGGGGGTCACAGATACGCAGTATTTT.